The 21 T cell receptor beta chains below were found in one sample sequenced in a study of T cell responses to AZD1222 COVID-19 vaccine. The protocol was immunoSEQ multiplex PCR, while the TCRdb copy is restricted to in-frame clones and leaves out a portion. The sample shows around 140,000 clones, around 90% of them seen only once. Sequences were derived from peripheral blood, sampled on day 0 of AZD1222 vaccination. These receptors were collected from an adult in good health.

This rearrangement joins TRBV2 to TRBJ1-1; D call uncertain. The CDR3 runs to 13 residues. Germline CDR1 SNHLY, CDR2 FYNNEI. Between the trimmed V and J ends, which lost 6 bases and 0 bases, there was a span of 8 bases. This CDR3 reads CASRTEMNTEAFF. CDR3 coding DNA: TGTGCCAGCAGGACGGAAATGAACACTGAAGCTTTCTTT.

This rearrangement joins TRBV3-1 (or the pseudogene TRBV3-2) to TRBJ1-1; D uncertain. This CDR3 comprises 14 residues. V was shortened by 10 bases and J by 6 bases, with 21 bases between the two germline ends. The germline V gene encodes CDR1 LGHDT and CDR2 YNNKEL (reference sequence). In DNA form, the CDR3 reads TGTGCCACAACCCGATACCGCATGGGCGCTGAAGCTTTCTTT. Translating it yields CATTRYRMGAEAFF.

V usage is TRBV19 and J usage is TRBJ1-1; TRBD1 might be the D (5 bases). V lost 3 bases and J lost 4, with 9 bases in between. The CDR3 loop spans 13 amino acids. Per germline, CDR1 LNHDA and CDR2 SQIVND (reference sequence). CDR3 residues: CASSIGGATEAFF. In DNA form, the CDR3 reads TGTGCCAGTAGTATCGGCGGGGCCACTGAAGCTTTCTTT.

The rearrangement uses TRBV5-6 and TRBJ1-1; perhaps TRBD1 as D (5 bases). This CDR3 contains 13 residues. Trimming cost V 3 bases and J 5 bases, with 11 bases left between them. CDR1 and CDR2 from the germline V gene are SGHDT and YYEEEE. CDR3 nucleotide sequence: TGTGCCAGCAGCTCGGGGGGACGTACTGAAGCTTTCTTT. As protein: CASSSGGRTEAFF.

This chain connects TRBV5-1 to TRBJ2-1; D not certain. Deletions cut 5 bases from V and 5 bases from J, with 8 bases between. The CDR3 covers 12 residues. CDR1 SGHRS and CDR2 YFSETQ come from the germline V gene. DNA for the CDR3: TGCGCCAGCAGTGTGATGAACAATGAGCAGTTCTTC. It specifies CASSVMNNEQFF.

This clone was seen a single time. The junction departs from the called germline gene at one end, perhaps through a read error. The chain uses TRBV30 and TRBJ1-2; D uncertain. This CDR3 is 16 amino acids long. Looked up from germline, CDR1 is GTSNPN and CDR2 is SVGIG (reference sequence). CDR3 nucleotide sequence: TGTGCCTGGGAGGCAAACCCCAGGCCCCGCAACTATGGCTACACTTTC. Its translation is CAWEANPRPRNYGYTF.

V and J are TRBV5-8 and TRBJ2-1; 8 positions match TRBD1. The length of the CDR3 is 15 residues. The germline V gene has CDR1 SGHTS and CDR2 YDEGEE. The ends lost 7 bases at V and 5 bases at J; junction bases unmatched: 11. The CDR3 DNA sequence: TGTGCCAGCGCAAAGGGGGACAGGTCGGACAATGAGCAGTTCTTC. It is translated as CASAKGDRSDNEQFF.

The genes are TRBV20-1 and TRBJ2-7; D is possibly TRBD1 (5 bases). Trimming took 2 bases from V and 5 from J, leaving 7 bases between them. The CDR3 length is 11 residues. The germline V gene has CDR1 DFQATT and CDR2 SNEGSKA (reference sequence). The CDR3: CSARWGNEQYF. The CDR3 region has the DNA TGCAGTGCTAGATGGGGCAACGAGCAGTACTTC.

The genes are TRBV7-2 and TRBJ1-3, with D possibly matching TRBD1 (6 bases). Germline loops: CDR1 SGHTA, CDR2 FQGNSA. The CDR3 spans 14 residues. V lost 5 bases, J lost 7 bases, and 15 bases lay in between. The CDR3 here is CASSPNRQANTIYF. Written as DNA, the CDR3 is TGTGCCAGCAGCCCCAACCGACAGGCGAACACCATATATTTT.

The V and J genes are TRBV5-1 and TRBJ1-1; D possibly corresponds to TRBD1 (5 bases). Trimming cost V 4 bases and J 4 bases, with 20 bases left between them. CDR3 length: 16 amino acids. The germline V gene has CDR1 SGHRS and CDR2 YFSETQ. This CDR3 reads CASSTNGADDGTEAFF. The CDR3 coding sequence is TGCGCCAGCAGCACAAACGGGGCGGATGATGGCACTGAAGCTTTCTTT.

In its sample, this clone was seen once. The CDR3 DNA reads TGTGCCAGCAGCTTAGATCGGGGTAATTCACCCCTCCACTTT. Translating it yields CASSLDRGNSPLHF. The genes are TRBV7-8 and TRBJ1-6, with no clear D. The CDR3 extends over 14 amino acids. Trimming cost V 1 base and J 6 bases, with 7 bases left between them. Germline CDR1 is SGHVS and CDR2 is FQNEAQ. Filled out from reference TRBV7-8 and TRBJ1-6, the complete variable domain reads GAGVSQSPRYKVAKRGQDVALRCDPISGHVSLFWYQQALGQGPEFLTYFQNEAQLDKSGLPSDRFFAERPEGSVSTLKIQRTQQEDSAVYLCASSLDRGNSPLHFGNGTRLTVT.

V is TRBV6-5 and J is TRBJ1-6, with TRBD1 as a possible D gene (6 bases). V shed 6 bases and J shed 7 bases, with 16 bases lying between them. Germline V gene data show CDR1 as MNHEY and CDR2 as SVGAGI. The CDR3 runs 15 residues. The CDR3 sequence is CASSRYQTGNSPLHF. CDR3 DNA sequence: TGTGCCAGCAGCCGCTATCAAACAGGGAATTCACCCCTCCACTTT.

The CDR3, as DNA: TGCGCCAGCAGCTTGGGGGACAGTGGTCACAATTCACCCCTCCACTTT. Translation gives CASSLGDSGHNSPLHF. This rearrangement joins TRBV5-1 to TRBJ1-6, with 7 bases aligning to TRBD1. The CDR3 is made up of 16 amino acids. Germline trimming cut 0 bases from V and 7 bases from J; bases unmatched to any gene: 7. Per the germline V gene, CDR1 is SGHRS and CDR2 is YFSETQ.

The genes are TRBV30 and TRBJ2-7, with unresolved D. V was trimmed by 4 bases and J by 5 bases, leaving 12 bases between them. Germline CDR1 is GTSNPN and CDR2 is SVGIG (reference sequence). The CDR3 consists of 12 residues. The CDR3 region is CAWIGVRNEQYF. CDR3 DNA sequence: TGTGCCTGGATTGGGGTTCGGAACGAGCAGTACTTC.

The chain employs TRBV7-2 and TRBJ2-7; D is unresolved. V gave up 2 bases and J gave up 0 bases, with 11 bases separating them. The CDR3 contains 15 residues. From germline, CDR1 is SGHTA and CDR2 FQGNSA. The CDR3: CASSLRAGNSYEQYF. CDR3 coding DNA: TGTGCCAGCAGCTTACGCGCAGGTAACTCCTACGAGCAGTACTTC.

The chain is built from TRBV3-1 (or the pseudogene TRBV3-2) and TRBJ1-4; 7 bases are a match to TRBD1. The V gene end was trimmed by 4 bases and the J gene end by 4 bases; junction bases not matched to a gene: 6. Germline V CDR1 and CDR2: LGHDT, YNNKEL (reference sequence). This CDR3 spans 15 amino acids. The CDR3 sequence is CASSLMTGNNEKLFF. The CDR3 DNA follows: TGTGCCAGCAGCCTGATGACAGGGAATAATGAAAAACTGTTTTTT.

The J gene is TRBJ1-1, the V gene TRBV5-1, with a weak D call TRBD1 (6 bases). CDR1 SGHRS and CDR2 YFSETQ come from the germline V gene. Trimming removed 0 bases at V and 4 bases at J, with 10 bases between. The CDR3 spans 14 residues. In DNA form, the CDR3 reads TGCGCCAGCAGCTTGGACTGGGGGGCCACTGAAGCTTTCTTT. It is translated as CASSLDWGATEAFF. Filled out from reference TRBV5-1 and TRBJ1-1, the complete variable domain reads KAGVTQTPRYLIKTRGQQVTLSCSPISGHRSVSWYQQTPGQGLQFLFEYFSETQRNKGNFPGRFSGRQFSNSRSEMNVSTLELGDSALYLCASSLDWGATEAFFGQGTRLTVV.

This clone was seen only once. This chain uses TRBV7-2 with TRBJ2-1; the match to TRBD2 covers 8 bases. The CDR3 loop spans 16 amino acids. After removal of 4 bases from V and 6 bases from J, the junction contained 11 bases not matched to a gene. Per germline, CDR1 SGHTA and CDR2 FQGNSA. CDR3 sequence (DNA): TGTGCCAGCAGCTCCCGGTCGCGGGGGGTGGGCAATGAGCAGTTCTTC. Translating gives CASSSRSRGVGNEQFF. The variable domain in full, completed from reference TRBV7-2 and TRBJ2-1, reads GAGVSQSPSNKVTEKGKDVELRCDPISGHTALYWYRQSLGQGLEFLIYFQGNSAPDKSGLPSDRFSAERTGGSVSTLTIQRTQQEDSAVYLCASSSRSRGVGNEQFFGPGTRLTVL.

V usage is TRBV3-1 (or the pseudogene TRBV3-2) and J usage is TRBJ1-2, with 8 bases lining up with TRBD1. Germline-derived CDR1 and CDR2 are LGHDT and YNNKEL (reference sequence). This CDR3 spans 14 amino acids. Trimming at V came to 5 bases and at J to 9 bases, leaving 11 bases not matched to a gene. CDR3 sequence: CASSSLRTGFRYTF. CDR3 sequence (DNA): TGTGCCAGCAGCTCCCTAAGGACAGGGTTTCGCTACACCTTC.

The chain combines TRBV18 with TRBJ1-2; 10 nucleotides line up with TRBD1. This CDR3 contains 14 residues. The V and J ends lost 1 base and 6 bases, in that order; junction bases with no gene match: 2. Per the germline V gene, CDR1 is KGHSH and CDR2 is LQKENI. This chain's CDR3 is CASSPRDRGHGYTF. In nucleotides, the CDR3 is TGTGCCAGCTCACCACGGGACAGGGGCCATGGCTACACCTTC.

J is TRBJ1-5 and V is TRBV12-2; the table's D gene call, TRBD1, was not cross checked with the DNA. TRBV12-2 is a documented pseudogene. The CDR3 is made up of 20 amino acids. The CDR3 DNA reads TGTGCAAGTCGCCCATTACCGTCCCGGGACAGGGACGGTTCGAATCAGCCCCAGCATTTT. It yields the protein CASRPLPSRDRDGSNQPQHF.